The 22 T cell receptor beta chains below all came from one sample that was sequenced in a study of regulatory T cells in long-lasting Graves disease. As for time point: newly diagnosed GD, antithyroid drugs for less than 3 months. The TCR library was made from RNA extracted from PBMCs. Arm-PCR of CDR3 regions with iRepertoire HTBI primers generated TCR beta libraries. TCRdb fed the multiplex PCR reads into MiXCR, producing one record per CDR3 protein. The sample has around 250,000 distinct CDR3 sequences; about 17% are singletons. The data were also submitted as part of a second study, on T cells in Graves' hyperthyroidism and ophthalmopathy.

The source material was peripheral blood mononuclear cells (PBMCs), sampled at new diagnosis, from a patient treated with antithyroid drugs. The receptors were sampled from a woman aged 25 to 39 with Graves disease.

This clonotype was seen repeatedly, ten times or more. The V call is TRBV7-6, the J call TRBJ2-2; D unresolved. Looked up from germline, CDR1 is SGHVS and CDR2 is FNYEAQ. The ends were cut back, 3 bases at V and 5 bases at J, with 10 bases in the middle. This CDR3 is 14 amino acids long. CDR3 coding DNA: TGTGCCAGCAGCTTGGTGTCAGCGACCGGGGAGCTGTTTTTT. Its translation: CASSLVSATGELFF.

Many counts were recorded for this clonotype. The chain couples TRBV2 to TRBJ1-2; 7 bases map to TRBD1. There are 14 residues in the CDR3. Germline V CDR1 and CDR2: SNHLY, FYNNEI. V lost 5 bases to trimming and J lost 5 bases; unmatched junction nucleotides: 8. Here the CDR3 DNA reads TGTGCCAGCAGTACGCGACAGGGAGGATATGGCTACACCTTC. It is translated as CASSTRQGGYGYTF.

The chain carries TRBV14 and TRBJ2-1; TRBD1 might be the D (5 bases). The better agreement between TRBJ2-5 and the DNA end casts doubt on the J call. The CDR3 spans 16 residues. The germline CDR1 and CDR2 sequences are SGHDN and FVKESK. CDR3 region: CASSQNPWQGRGTQYF. The CDR3 coding sequence is TGTGCCAGCAGCCAAAATCCCTGGCAGGGAAGGGGGACCCAGTACTTC.

This clonotype came up many times. CDR3 DNA sequence: TGTGCCAGCAGCTTAGCGATGACGACACCCACCGCAGATACGCAGTATTTT. Amino acids: CASSLAMTTPTADTQYF. V usage is TRBV7-9 and J usage is TRBJ2-3; no firm D call. Between the trimmed V and J ends, which lost 0 bases and 4 bases, there was a span of 17 bases. The CDR3 has 17 residues. Germline V gives CDR1 SEHNR, CDR2 FQNEAQ (reference sequence).

This clonotype came up many times. The gene calls are TRBV20-1 and TRBJ1-1; D is ambiguous. Germline CDR1 and CDR2: DFQATT and SNEGSKA (reference sequence). Trimming left V 2 bases short and J 4 bases short, with 17 bases between. There are 15 residues in the CDR3. The CDR3 reads CSARRVSTRGTEAFF. CDR3 nucleotides: TGCAGTGCTAGAAGAGTGTCGACTCGAGGCACTGAAGCTTTCTTT.

To note about this clonotype: With a much larger clone just one base away, this may be a read error. Here the CDR3 reads CASGDGHTF. The CDR3 DNA reads as TGTGCCAGTGGAGATGGCCACACCTTC. The gene calls are TRBV19 and TRBJ1-2; D is ambiguous. Germline V CDR1 and CDR2: LNHDA, SQIVND (reference sequence). The CDR3 loop spans 9 amino acids.

This clonotype was seen ten or more times. This sequence joins TRBV7-2 and TRBJ2-5, with D perhaps matching TRBD1 or TRBD2 (6 bases each). V lost 8 bases to trimming and J lost 2 bases, with 18 bases between them. In germline, CDR1 is SGHTA, CDR2 FQGNSA. The CDR3 runs 15 residues. The CDR3 coding sequence is TGTGCCAGCTCGCGGGACCAGGGGTATCAAGAGACCCAGTACTTC. Its protein is CASSRDQGYQETQYF.

This clonotype showed up many times. This sequence joins TRBV27 and TRBJ2-1; 12 bases align to TRBD1. V lost 6 bases to trimming and J lost 2 bases; unmatched junction nucleotides: 8. The germline gives CDR1 MNHEY, CDR2 SMNVEV (reference sequence). The CDR3 spans 17 residues. The chain's CDR3 is CASSPGTGGSPYNEQFF. CDR3 sequence (DNA): TGTGCCAGCAGCCCGGGGACAGGGGGCAGCCCCTACAATGAGCAGTTCTTC.

This clonotype was counted only a few times. This chain links TRBV19 with TRBJ1-2, with D tentatively TRBD1 (5 bases). CDR3 length: 14 amino acids. With 7 bases removed from V and 5 bases from J, the gap between germline ends came to 17 bases. Germline loops: CDR1 LNHDA, CDR2 SQIVND (reference sequence). CDR3 in DNA: TGTGCCAGTACAATCCGGGGCGGAAAATATGGCTACACCTTC. Its translation is CASTIRGGKYGYTF.

This clonotype was counted many times. This chain uses TRBV7-8 with TRBJ2-1; 11 bases line up with TRBD2. The germline V gene encodes CDR1 SGHVS and CDR2 FQNEAQ. CDR3 length equals 16 residues. Losses at the gene ends were 2 bases for V and 2 bases for J; bases not matched to a gene: 2. The CDR3 nucleotides are TGTGCCAGCAGCTTACGACTAGCGGGGCCCTACAATGAGCAGTTCTTC. Its protein is CASSLRLAGPYNEQFF.

This clonotype was seen repeatedly, ten times or more. This chain links TRBV6-1 with TRBJ1-2; weak D call: TRBD1 (6 bases). The V gene's germline CDR1 is MNHNS and CDR2 SASEGT. Trimming removed 0 bases from V and 4 bases from J, with 18 bases in between. The CDR3 is 17 residues long. The CDR3 sequence: CASSEAIYGGRFYGYTF. The CDR3 coding sequence is TGTGCCAGCAGTGAAGCCATCTACGGGGGGCGTTTCTATGGCTACACCTTC.

Many counts were recorded for this clonotype. The chain carries TRBV5-5 and TRBJ2-7; D ambiguous. V was shortened by 1 base and J by 6 bases, with 11 bases between the two germline ends. CDR3 size: 13 residues. CDR1 and CDR2 (germline): SGHKS, YYEKEE (reference sequence). The CDR3 protein is CASSLRSEVEQYF. CDR3 DNA sequence: TGTGCCAGCAGCTTGCGCAGTGAAGTCGAGCAGTACTTC.

This clonotype has at least ten counts. CDR3 coding DNA: TGTGCCAGCACCCCCCAACCGGGAGAAAAACTGTTTTTT. It is translated as CASTPQPGEKLFF. The V gene is TRBV28, the J gene TRBJ1-4, with unresolved D. The CDR3 is 13 residues long. The ends were cut back, 7 bases at V and 8 bases at J, with 14 bases in the middle. Germline V gene data show CDR1 as MDHEN and CDR2 as SYDVKM.

The CDR3 region has the DNA TGTGCCAGTAGTACTTCGGCCGGGACAGTTTTATATGGCTACACCTTC. This gives the protein CASSTSAGTVLYGYTF. The chain joins TRBV19 to TRBJ1-2; 7 positions match TRBD1. With V trimmed by 4 bases and J by 5 bases, 13 bases remained unmatched. The CDR3 has 16 residues. The germline V gene has CDR1 LNHDA and CDR2 SQIVND (reference sequence).

This clonotype was seen at least ten times. V gene TRBV27 combines with J gene TRBJ2-3; 12 positions agree with TRBD2. CDR3 length equals 18 residues. V trimming: 3 bases; J trimming: 5 bases; junction bases outside the gene matches: 12. Germline CDR1 reads MNHEY; CDR2 reads SMNVEV (reference sequence). The CDR3 bases are TGTGCCAGCAGTTTGGGGCAACTAGCGGGGGGCCGGGGAGATACGCAGTATTTT. Its protein product is CASSLGQLAGGRGDTQYF.

This clonotype was counted many times. The chain has TRBV20-1 and TRBJ2-7; 12 bases fit TRBD2. Germline CDR1 reads DFQATT; CDR2 reads SNEGSKA (reference sequence). The CDR3 is made up of 14 amino acids. J lost 2 bases, V lost 5 bases, and 4 bases had no gene match. The CDR3: CSASASGGAYEQYF. CDR3 sequence (DNA): TGCAGTGCTTCCGCTAGCGGGGGGGCCTACGAGCAGTACTTC.

This clonotype was detected only a few times. The J gene is TRBJ2-3, the V gene TRBV15; TRBD1 matches 9 bases. The V segment lost 3 bases and the J segment 5 bases; nucleotides outside the gene matches: 6. Per the germline V gene, CDR1 is LNHNV and CDR2 is YYDKDF (reference sequence). The CDR3 is made up of 15 amino acids. The CDR3, as DNA: TGTGCCACCAGCAGGAGAAGACAGGGGGAAGATACGCAGTATTTT. The encoded protein is CATSRRRQGEDTQYF.

In this sample, this clonotype turned up many times. The chain links TRBV4-1 to TRBJ1-1; 9 bases are a match to TRBD1. The germline V gene has CDR1 MGHRA and CDR2 YSYEKL. V dropped 2 bases and J dropped 4; count of bases not matched to a gene: 2. The CDR3 runs 14 residues. CDR3 DNA sequence: TGCGCCAGCAGCCAAAACAGGGGGCCCACTGAAGCTTTCTTT. It is translated as CASSQNRGPTEAFF.

This clonotype was observed many times. The rearrangement joins TRBV27 to TRBJ2-7, with 9 bases fitting TRBD2. V was clipped by 6 bases and J by 3 bases; unmatched bases: 6. CDR1 MNHEY and CDR2 SMNVEV come from the germline V gene (reference sequence). This CDR3 has 14 amino acids. In DNA form, the CDR3 reads TGTGCCAGCAGGAGAGCGGGGGGAAACTACGAGCAGTACTTC. Its protein product is CASRRAGGNYEQYF.

The table lists this clonotype with many counts. V and J are TRBV5-1 and TRBJ1-1; TRBD1 is a possible D gene (5 bases). V was clipped by 0 bases and J by 1 base, with 10 bases between them. The V gene's germline CDR1 is SGHRS and CDR2 YFSETQ. This CDR3 is 15 amino acids long. This CDR3 reads CASSLVGVGNTEAFF. DNA of the CDR3: TGCGCCAGCAGCTTGGTAGGGGTTGGGAACACTGAAGCTTTCTTT.

The J gene is TRBJ2-5, the V gene TRBV19; the match to TRBD2 covers 7 bases. The CDR3 runs to 15 residues. J lost 1 base, V lost 6 bases, and 8 bases had no gene match. Germline loops: CDR1 LNHDA, CDR2 SQIVND (reference sequence). The DNA for the CDR3 is TGTGCCAGTAGGGTGAGCGGGGCCCTCCAAGAGACCCAGTACTTC. This codes for CASRVSGALQETQYF.

Of note for this clonotype: A far larger clone is one base from this, pointing to a likely read error. This chain's CDR3 is CASSYRRFAEAFF. Here the CDR3 DNA reads TGTGCCAGCAGTTACCGGAGGTTCGCTGAAGCTTTCTTT. V is TRBV6-2 or TRBV6-3 and J is TRBJ1-1; D is unclear. Germline V gives CDR1 MNHEY, CDR2 SVGEGT. The V end lost 2 bases, the J end lost 6 bases, and 10 bases lay between the germline ends. CDR3 length: 13 amino acids.